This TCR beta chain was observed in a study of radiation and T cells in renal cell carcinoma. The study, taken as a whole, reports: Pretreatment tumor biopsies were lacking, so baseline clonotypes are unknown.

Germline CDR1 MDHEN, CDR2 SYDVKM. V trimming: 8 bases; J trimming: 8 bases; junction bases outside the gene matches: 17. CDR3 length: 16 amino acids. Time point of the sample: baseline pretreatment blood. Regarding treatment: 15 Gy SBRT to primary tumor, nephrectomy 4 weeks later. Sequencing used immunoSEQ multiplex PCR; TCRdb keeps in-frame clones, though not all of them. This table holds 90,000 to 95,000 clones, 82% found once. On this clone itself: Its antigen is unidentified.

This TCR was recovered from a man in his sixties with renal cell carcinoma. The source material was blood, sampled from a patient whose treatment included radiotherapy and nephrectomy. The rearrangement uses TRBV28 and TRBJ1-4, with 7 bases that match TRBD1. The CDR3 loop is CASRASATGEGEKLFF. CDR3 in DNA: TGTGCCAGCCGTGCCTCCGCCACAGGGGAAGGGGAAAAACTGTTTTTT.